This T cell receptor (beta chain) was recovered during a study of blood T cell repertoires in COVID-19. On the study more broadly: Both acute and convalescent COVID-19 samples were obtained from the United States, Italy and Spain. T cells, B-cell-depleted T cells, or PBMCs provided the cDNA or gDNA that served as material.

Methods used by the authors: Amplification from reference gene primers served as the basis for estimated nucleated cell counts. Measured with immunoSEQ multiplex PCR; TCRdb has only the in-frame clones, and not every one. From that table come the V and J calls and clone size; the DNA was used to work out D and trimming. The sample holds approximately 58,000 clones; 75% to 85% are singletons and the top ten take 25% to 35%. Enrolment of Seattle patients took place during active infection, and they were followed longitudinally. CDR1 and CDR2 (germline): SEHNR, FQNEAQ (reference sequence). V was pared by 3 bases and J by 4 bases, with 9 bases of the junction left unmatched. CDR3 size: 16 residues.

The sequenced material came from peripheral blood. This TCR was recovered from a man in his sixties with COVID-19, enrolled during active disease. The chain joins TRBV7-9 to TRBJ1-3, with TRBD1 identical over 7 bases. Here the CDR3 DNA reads TGTGCCAGCAGCTTCGGACAGGCCGCAATAGGAAACACCATATATTTT. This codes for CASSFGQAAIGNTIYF.